This entry is about one TCR beta chain. Isolated RNA was reverse transcribed into cDNA used as the sequencing template. Method: immunoSEQ multiplex PCR; TCRdb's copy keeps in-frame clones and lacks some. The sample has about 270,000 clones, around three fifths seen once. CDR1 KGHSH and CDR2 LQKENI come from the germline V gene. There are 15 residues in the CDR3. V was pared by 3 bases and J by 0 bases, with 11 bases between. Treatment here: oral pan-JAK inhibitor, 5-10 mg twice daily. The data were taken from a study of CD8+ T cells in alopecia areata. Study-level information: Treatment of the treated patients consisted of oral tofacitinib, 5 to 10 mg twice daily.

The chain combines TRBV18 with TRBJ1-1, with D possibly being TRBD1 (5 bases). The receptor was isolated from a human donor with alopecia areata. Here the sequenced sample was CD4+ T cells sorted from blood, taken at week 52, from a patient treated with tofacitinib. This CDR3 reads CASSPIDSLNTEAFF. The CDR3 nucleotides are TGTGCCAGCTCACCGATCGACAGCTTGAACACTGAAGCTTTCTTT.